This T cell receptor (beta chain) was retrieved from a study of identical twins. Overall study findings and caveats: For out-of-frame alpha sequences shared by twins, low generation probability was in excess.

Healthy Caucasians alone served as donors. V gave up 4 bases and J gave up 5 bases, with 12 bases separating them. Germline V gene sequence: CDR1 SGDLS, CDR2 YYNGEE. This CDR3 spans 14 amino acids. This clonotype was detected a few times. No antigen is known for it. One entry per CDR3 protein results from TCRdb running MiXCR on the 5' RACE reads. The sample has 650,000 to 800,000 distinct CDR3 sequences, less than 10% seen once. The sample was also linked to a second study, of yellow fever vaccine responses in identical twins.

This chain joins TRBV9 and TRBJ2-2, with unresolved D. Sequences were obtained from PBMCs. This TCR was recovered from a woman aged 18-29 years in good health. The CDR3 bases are TGTGCCAGCAGCCCTCTAGGGAAGACCGGGGAGCTGTTTTTT. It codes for CASSPLGKTGELFF.